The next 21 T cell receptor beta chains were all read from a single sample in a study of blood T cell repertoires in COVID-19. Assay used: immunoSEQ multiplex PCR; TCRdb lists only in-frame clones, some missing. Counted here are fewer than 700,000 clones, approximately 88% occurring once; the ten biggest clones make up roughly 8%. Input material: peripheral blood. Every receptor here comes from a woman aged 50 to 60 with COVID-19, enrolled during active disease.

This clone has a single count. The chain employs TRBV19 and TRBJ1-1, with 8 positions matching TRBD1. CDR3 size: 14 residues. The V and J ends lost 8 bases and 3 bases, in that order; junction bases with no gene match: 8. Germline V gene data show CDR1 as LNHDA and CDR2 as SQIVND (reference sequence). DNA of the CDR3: TGTGCCAGTGGACAGGGCGTATTGGACACTGAAGCTTTCTTT. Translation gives CASGQGVLDTEAFF.

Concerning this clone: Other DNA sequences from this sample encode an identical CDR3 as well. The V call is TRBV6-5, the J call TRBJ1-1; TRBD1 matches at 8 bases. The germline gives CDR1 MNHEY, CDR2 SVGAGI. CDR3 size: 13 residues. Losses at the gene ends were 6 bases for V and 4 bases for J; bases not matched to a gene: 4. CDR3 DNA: TGTGCCAGCAGCAGACAGGGGAGCACTGAAGCTTTCTTT. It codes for CASSRQGSTEAFF.

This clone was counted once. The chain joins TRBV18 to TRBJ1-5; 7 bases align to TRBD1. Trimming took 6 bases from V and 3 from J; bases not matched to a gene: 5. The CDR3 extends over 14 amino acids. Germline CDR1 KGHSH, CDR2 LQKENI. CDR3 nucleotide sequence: TGTGCCAGCTCCCGACAGGGCCCCAATCAGCCCCAGCATTTT. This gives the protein CASSRQGPNQPQHF. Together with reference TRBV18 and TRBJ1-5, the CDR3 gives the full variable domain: NAGVMQNPRHLVRRRGQEARLRCSPMKGHSHVYWYRQLPEEGLKFMVYLQKENIIDESGMPKERFSAEFPKEGPSILRIQQVVRGDSAAYFCASSRQGPNQPQHFGDGTRLSIL.

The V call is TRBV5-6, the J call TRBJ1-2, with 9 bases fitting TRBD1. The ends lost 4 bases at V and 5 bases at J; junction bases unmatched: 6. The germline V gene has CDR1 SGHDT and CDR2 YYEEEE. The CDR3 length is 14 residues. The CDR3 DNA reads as TGTGCCAGCAGCGTCGGGACAGGGAATTATGGCTACACCTTC. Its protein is CASSVGTGNYGYTF.

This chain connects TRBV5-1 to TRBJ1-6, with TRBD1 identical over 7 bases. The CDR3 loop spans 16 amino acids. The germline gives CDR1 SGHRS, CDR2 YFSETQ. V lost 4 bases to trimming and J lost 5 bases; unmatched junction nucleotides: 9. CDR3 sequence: CASSPDGTVHNSPLHF. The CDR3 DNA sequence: TGCGCCAGCAGCCCGGACGGGACAGTGCATAATTCACCCCTCCACTTT.

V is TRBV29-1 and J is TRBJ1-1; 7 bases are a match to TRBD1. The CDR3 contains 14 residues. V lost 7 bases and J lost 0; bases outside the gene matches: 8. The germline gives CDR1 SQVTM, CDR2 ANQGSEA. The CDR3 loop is CSGSRGQLNTEAFF. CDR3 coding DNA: TGCAGCGGTTCCCGGGGACAGCTGAACACTGAAGCTTTCTTT.

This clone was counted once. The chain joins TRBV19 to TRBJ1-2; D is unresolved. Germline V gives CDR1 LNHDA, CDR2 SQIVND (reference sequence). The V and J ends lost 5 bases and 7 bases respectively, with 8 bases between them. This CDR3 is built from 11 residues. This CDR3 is CASSLQSGYTF. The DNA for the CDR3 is TGTGCCAGTAGTTTACAATCTGGCTACACCTTC.

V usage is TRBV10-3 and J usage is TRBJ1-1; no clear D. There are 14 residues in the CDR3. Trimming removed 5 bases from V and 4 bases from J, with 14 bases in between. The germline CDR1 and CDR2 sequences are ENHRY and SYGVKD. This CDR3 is CAISSLDRGTEAFF. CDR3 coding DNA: TGTGCCATCAGTTCCTTGGACCGGGGCACTGAAGCTTTCTTT.

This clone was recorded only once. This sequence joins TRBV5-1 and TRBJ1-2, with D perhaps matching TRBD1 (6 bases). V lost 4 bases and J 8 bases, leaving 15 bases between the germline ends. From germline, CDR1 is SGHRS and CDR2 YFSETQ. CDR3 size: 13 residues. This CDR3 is CASSLPGVRGYTF. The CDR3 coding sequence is TGCGCCAGCAGCCTGCCAGGGGTTAGGGGCTACACCTTC.

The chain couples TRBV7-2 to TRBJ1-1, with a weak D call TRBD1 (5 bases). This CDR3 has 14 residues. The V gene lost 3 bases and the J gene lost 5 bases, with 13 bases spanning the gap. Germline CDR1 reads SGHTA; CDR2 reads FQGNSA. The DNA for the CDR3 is TGTGCCAGCAGCTTCCAGGGAGGGAGGACTGAAGCTTTCTTT. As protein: CASSFQGGRTEAFF.

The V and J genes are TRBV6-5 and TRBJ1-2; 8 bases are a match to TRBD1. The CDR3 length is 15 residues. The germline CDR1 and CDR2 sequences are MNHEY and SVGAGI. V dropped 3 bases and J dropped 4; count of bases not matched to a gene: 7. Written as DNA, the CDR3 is TGTGCCAGCAGTTATACCCCGGACAGGGCCTATGGCTACACCTTC. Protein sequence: CASSYTPDRAYGYTF.

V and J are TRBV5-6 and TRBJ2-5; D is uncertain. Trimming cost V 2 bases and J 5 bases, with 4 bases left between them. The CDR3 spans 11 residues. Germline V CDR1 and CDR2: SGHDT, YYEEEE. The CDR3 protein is CASSLYETQYF. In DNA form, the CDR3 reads TGTGCCAGCAGCTTATATGAGACCCAGTACTTC.

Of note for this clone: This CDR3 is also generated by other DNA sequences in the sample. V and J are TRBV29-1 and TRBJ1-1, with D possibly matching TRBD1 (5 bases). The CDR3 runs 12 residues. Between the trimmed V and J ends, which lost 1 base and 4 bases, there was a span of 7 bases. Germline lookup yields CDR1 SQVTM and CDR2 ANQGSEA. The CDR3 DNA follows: TGCAGCGTTGAAGGGGGGGGCACTGAAGCTTTCTTT. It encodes CSVEGGGTEAFF.

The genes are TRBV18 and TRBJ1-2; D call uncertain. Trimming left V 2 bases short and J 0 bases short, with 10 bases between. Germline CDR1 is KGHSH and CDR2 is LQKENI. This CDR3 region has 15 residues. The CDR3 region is CASSPESYANYGYTF. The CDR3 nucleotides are TGTGCCAGCTCACCAGAAAGCTACGCTAACTATGGCTACACCTTC. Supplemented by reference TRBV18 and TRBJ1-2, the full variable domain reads NAGVMQNPRHLVRRRGQEARLRCSPMKGHSHVYWYRQLPEEGLKFMVYLQKENIIDESGMPKERFSAEFPKEGPSILRIQQVVRGDSAAYFCASSPESYANYGYTFGSGTRLTVV.

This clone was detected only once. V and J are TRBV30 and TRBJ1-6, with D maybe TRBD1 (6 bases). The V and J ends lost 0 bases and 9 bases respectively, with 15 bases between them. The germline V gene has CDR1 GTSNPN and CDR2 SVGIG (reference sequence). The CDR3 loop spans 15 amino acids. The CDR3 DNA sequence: TGTGCCTGGAGTGTAATCCCAGGGGAGGGTTCACCCCTCCACTTT. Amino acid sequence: CAWSVIPGEGSPLHF.

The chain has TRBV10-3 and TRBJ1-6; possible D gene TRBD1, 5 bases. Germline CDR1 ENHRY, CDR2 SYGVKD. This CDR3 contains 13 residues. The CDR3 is CAGGGSVNSPLHF. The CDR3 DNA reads TGTGCGGGCGGGGGATCGGTGAATTCACCCCTCCACTTT.

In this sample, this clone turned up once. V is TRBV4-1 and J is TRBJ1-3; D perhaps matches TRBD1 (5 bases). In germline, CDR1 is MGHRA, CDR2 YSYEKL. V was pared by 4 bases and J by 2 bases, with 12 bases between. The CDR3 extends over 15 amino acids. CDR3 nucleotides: TGCGCCAGCAGCCTCAGCGACAGAACTGGAAACACCATATATTTT. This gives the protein CASSLSDRTGNTIYF.

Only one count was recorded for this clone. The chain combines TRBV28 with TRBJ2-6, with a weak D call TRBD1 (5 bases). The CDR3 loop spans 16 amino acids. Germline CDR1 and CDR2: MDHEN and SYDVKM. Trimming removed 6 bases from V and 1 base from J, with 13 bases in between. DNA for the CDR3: TGTGCCAGCAGCCCTTTCTCAGGGTCTGGGGCCAACGTCCTGACTTTC. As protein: CASSPFSGSGANVLTF.

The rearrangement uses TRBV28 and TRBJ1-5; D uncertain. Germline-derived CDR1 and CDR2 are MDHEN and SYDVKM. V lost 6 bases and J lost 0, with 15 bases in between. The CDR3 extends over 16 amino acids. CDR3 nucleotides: TGTGCCAGCAGGGGAGTGTCGGATTATAGCAATCAGCCCCAGCATTTT. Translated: CASRGVSDYSNQPQHF. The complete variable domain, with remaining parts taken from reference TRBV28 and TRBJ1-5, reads DVKVTQSSRYLVKRTGEKVFLECVQDMDHENMFWYRQDPGLGLRLIYFSYDVKMKEKGDIPEGYSVSREKKERFSLILESASTNQTSMYLCASRGVSDYSNQPQHFGDGTRLSIL.

CDR3 in amino acids: CASSYTIAQPQHF. DNA of the CDR3: TGTGCCAGCAGCTATACGATCGCGCAGCCCCAGCATTTT. J is TRBJ1-5 and V is TRBV12-3 or TRBV12-4; D gene ambiguous. The CDR3 length is 13 residues. V lost 6 bases, J lost 7 bases, and 13 bases lay in between.

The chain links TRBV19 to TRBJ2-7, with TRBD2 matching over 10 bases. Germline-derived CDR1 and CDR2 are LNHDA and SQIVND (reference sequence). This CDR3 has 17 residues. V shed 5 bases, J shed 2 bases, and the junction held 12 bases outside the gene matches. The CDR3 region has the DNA TGTGCCAGTAGTCGAACCTTCCTAGCGGGGGAGACCTACGAGCAGTACTTC. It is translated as CASSRTFLAGETYEQYF.